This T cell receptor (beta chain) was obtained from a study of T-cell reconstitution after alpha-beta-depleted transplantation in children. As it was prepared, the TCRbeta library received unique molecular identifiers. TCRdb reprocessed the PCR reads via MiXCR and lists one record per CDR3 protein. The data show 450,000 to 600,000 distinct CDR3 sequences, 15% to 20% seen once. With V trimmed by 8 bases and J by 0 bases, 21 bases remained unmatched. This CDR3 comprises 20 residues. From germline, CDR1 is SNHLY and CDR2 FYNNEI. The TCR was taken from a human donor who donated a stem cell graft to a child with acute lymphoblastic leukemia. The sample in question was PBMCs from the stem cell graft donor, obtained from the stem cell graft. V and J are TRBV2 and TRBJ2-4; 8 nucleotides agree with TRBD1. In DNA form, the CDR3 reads TGTGCCAGCCAACCCCTTGGACAGGGAAGTCTAAGGGTAGCCAAAAACATTCAGTACTTC. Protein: CASQPLGQGSLRVAKNIQYF.